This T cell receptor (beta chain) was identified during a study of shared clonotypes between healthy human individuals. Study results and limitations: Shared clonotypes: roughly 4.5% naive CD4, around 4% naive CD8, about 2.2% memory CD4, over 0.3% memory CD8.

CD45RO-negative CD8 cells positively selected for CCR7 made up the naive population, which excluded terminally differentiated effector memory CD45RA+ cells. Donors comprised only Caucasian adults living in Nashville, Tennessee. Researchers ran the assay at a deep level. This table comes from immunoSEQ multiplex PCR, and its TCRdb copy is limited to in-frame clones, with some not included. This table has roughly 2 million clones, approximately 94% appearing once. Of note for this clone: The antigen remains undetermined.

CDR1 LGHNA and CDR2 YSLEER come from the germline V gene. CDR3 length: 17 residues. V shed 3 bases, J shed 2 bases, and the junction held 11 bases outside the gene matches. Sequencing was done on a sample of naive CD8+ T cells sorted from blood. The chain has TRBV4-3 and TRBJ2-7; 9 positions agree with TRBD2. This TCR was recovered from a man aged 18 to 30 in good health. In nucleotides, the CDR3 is TGCGCCAGCAGCCAGGACCTTTTAGCGGGAGCCGCCTACGAGCAGTACTTC. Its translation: CASSQDLLAGAAYEQYF.